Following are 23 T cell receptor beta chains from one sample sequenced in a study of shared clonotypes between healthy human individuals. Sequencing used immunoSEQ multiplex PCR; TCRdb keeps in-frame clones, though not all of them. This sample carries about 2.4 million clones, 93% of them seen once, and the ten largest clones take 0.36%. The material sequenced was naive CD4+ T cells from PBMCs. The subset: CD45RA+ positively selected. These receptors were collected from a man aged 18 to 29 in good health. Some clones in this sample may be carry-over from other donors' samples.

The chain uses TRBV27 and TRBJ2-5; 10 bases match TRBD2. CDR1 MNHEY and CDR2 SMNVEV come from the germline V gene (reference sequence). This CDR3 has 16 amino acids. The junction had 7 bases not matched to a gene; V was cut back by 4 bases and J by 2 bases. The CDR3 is CASSWLAGGRQETQYF. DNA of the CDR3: TGTGCCAGCAGTTGGTTAGCGGGAGGACGGCAAGAGACCCAGTACTTC.

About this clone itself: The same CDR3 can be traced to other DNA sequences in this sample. The CDR3 coding sequence is TGCGCCAGCAGCGCGACAGGGAGCAATCAGCCCCAGCATTTT. Encoded protein: CASSATGSNQPQHF. The chain combines TRBV5-1 with TRBJ1-5; 7 positions match TRBD1. V lost 4 bases and J lost 1; bases outside the gene matches: 2. Germline assignment: CDR1 SGHRS and CDR2 YFSETQ. The CDR3 length is 14 residues.

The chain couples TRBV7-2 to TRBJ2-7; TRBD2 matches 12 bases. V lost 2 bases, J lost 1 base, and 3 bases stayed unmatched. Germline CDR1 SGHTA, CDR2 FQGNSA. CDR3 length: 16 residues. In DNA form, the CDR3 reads TGTGCCAGCAGCTTACCCGGGACTAGCGGGTCCTACGAGCAGTACTTC. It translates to CASSLPGTSGSYEQYF. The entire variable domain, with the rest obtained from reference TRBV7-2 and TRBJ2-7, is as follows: GAGVSQSPSNKVTEKGKDVELRCDPISGHTALYWYRQSLGQGLEFLIYFQGNSAPDKSGLPSDRFSAERTGGSVSTLTIQRTQQEDSAVYLCASSLPGTSGSYEQYFGPGTRLTVT.

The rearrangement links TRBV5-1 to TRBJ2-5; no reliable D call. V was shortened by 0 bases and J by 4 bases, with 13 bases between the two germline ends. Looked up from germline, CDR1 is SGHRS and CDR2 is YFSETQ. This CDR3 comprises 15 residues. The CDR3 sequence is CASSLGQSSPETQYF. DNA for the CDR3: TGCGCCAGCAGCTTGGGGCAGTCAAGTCCAGAGACCCAGTACTTC.

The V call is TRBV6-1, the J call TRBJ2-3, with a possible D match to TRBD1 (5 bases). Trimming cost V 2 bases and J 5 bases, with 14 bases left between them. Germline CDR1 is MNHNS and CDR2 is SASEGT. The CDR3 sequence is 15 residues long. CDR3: CASSESAARGDTQYF. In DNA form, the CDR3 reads TGTGCCAGCAGTGAATCGGCAGCTAGGGGAGATACGCAGTATTTT.

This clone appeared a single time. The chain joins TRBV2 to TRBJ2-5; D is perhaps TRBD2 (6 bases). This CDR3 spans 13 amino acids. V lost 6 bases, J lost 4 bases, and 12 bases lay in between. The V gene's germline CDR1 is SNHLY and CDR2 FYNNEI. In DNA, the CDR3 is TGTGCCAGCAGATTGGGGGGAAGAGAGACCCAGTACTTC. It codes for CASRLGGRETQYF.

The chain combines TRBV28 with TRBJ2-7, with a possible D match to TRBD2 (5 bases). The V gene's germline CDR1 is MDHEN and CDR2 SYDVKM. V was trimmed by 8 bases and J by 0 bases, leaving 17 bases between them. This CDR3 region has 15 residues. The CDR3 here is CASDQQRKRSYEQYF. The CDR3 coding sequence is TGTGCCAGCGACCAGCAGCGGAAACGCTCCTACGAGCAGTACTTC. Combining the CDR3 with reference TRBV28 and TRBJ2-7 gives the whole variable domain DVKVTQSSRYLVKRTGEKVFLECVQDMDHENMFWYRQDPGLGLRLIYFSYDVKMKEKGDIPEGYSVSREKKERFSLILESASTNQTSMYLCASDQQRKRSYEQYFGPGTRLTVT.

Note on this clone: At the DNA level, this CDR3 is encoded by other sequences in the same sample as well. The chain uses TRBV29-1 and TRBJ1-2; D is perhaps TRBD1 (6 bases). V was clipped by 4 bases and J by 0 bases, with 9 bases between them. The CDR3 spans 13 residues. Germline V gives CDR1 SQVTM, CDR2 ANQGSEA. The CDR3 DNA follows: TGCAGCGTTGGGGGGCGAGCTAACTATGGCTACACCTTC. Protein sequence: CSVGGRANYGYTF.

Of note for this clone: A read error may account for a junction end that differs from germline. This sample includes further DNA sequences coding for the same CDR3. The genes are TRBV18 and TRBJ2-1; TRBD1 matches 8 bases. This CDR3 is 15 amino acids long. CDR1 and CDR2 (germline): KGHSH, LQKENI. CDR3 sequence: CASSPPGTGGNEQFF. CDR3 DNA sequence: TGTGCCAGCTCCCCACCGGGGACAGGTGGCAATGAGCAGTTCTTC.

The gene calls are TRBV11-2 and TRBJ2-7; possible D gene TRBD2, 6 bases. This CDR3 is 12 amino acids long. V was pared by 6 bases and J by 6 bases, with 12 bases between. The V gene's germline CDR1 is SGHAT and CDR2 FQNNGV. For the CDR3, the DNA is TGTGCCAGCAGTCGTCAGGAGGGCGAGCAGTACTTC. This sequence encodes CASSRQEGEQYF.

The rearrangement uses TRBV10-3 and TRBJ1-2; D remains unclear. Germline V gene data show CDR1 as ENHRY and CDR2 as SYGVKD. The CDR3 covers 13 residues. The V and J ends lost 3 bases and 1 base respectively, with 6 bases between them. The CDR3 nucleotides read TGTGCCATCAGTGAAGTCCATAACTATGGCTACACCTTC. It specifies CAISEVHNYGYTF.

The CDR3 region is CASSPSGAWTDVVRGTDTQYF. Here the CDR3 DNA reads TGTGCCAGCTCACCATCGGGTGCGTGGACAGACGTCGTTCGGGGCACAGATACGCAGTATTTT. V usage is TRBV18 and J usage is TRBJ2-3, with D possibly being TRBD1 (6 bases). Germline loops: CDR1 KGHSH, CDR2 LQKENI. The CDR3 has 21 residues. V was cut by 2 bases and J by 1 base, with 28 bases left in between. The full variable domain, with the rest looked up from reference TRBV18 and TRBJ2-3, is NAGVMQNPRHLVRRRGQEARLRCSPMKGHSHVYWYRQLPEEGLKFMVYLQKENIIDESGMPKERFSAEFPKEGPSILRIQQVVRGDSAAYFCASSPSGAWTDVVRGTDTQYFGPGTRLTVL.

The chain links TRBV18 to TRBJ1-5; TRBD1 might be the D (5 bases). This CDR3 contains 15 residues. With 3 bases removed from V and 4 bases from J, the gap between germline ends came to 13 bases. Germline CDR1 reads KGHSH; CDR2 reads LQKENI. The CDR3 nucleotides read TGTGCCAGCTCACCTCGGGGCGCCTCGAATCAGCCCCAGCATTTT. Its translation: CASSPRGASNQPQHF.

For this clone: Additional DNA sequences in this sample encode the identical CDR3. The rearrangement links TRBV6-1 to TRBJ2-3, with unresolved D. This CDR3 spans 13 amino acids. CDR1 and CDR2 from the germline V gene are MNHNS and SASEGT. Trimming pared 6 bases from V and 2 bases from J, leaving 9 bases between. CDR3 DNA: TGTGCCAGCAGCCTGGAGTACACAGATACGCAGTATTTT. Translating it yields CASSLEYTDTQYF.

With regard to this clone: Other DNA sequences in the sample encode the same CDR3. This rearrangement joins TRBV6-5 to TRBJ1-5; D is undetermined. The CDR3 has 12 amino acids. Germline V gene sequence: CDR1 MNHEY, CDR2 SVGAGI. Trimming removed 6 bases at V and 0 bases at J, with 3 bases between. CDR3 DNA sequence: TGTGCCAGCAGACCTAGCAATCAGCCCCAGCATTTT. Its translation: CASRPSNQPQHF.

The CDR3 region has the DNA TGTGCCAGTAGTATAACGGGACTAGGATACAATGAGCAGTTCTTC. Translated, it gives CASSITGLGYNEQFF. This chain joins TRBV19 and TRBJ2-1; 8 bases fit TRBD2. The trim removed 2 bases at V and 4 bases at J, leaving 4 bases unmatched. The CDR3 contains 15 residues. Germline V CDR1 and CDR2: LNHDA, SQIVND (reference sequence).

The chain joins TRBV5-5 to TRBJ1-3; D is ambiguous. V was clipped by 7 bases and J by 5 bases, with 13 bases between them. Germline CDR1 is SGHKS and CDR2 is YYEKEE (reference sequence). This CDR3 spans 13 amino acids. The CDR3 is CASGQNSRNTIYF. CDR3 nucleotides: TGTGCCAGCGGCCAGAACTCAAGAAACACCATATATTTT.

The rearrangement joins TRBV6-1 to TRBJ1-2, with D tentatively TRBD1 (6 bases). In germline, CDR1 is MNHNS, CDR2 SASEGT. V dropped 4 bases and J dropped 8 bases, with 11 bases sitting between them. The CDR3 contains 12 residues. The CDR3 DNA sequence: TGTGCCAGCAGTGCCGCGGGACAAGGCTACACCTTC. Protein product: CASSAAGQGYTF.

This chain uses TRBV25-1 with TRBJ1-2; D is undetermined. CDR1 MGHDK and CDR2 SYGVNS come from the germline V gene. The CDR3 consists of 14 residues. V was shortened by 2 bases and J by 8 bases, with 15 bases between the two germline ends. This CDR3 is CASSERSRSGGYTF. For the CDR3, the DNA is TGTGCCAGCAGTGAACGTTCGCGCAGTGGGGGCTACACCTTC.

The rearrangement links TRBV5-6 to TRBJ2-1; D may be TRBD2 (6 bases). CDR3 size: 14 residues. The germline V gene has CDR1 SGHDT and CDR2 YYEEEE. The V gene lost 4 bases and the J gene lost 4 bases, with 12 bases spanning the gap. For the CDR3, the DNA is TGTGCCAGCAGCCGGGTGGGGGGTTACAATGAGCAGTTCTTC. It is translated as CASSRVGGYNEQFF.

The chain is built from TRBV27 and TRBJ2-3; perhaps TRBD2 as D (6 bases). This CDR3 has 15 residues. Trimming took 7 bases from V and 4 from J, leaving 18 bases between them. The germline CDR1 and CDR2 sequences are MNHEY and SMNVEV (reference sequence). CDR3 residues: CASTPGLQKADTQYF. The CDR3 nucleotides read TGTGCCAGCACCCCGGGACTCCAGAAGGCAGATACGCAGTATTTT.

The CDR3 DNA follows: TGTGCCAGCAGTTTAGACAGACTCTATGGCTACACCTTC. Its translation: CASSLDRLYGYTF. This chain uses TRBV28 with TRBJ1-2; a possible D gene is TRBD1 (5 bases). The CDR3 spans 13 residues. Trimming shortened V by 2 bases and J by 4 bases, and 8 bases separated the two germline ends. Germline V gene data show CDR1 as MDHEN and CDR2 as SYDVKM.

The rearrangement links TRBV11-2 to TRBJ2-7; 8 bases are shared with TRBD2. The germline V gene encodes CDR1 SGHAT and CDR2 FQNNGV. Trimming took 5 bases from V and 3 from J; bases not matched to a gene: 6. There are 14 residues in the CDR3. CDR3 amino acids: CASSVQRESYEQYF. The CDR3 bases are TGTGCCAGCAGCGTCCAGCGGGAGAGCTACGAGCAGTACTTC. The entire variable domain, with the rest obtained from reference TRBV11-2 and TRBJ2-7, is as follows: EAGVAQSPRYKIIEKRQSVAFWCNPISGHATLYWYQQILGQGPKLLIQFQNNGVVDDSQLPKDRFSAERLKGVDSTLKIQPAKLEDSAVYLCASSVQRESYEQYFGPGTRLTVT.